What follows are 10 T cell receptor beta chains derived from one specimen sequenced in a study of blood T cell repertoires in COVID-19. Produced via immunoSEQ multiplex PCR; TCRdb's table is partial and in-frame only. Of a few hundred thousand clones in the sample, around four fifths are singletons; the top ten hold approximately 4.5%. Source material: PBMCs or T cells enriched from blood (not recorded which). The receptors were gathered from a man aged 25 to 45 with acute COVID-19.

As regards this clone: A read error may account for a junction end that differs from germline. This rearrangement joins TRBV11-3 to TRBJ1-2; 9 bases are shared with TRBD1. The CDR3 loop spans 14 amino acids. The germline V gene encodes CDR1 SGHNT and CDR2 YENEEA. CDR3 in DNA: TGTGCCAGCAGCTTAGGACAGGGGGTTGAAACTCAACACTTC. The encoded protein is CASSLGQGVETQHF.

V and J are TRBV7-6 and TRBJ2-3, with 8 nucleotides matching TRBD2. Germline assignment: CDR1 SGHVS and CDR2 FNYEAQ. Trimming cost V 5 bases and J 2 bases; bases outside gene matches: 12. The CDR3 runs to 17 residues. The CDR3 DNA follows: TGTGCCAGCAGCCTGGGACACGGGAGGGCCTTCACAGATACGCAGTATTTT. Translation gives CASSLGHGRAFTDTQYF.

A remark on this clone: A junction boundary mismatches the germline segment, possibly from a read error. This chain uses TRBV5-1 with TRBJ1-4; 7 bases line up with TRBD1. The CDR3 consists of 16 residues. Germline V gene lookup returns CDR1 SGHRS and CDR2 YFSETQ. The CDR3 sequence is CASSPTQTGTNEKLFF. In DNA form, the CDR3 reads TGTGCCAGCAGCCCTACCCAGACAGGGACTAATGAAAAACTGTTTTTT.

The chain uses TRBV16 and TRBJ2-1; 7 bases are a match to TRBD2. Germline V gene data show CDR1 as KGHSY and CDR2 as FQNENV. This CDR3 region has 13 residues. V trimming: 5 bases; J trimming: 9 bases; junction bases outside the gene matches: 7. CDR3 in amino acids: CASSGTMSGEQFF. The DNA of the CDR3 is TGTGCCAGCAGCGGGACTATGTCCGGTGAGCAGTTCTTC.

The table lists this clone with a count of one. The chain is built from TRBV30 and TRBJ1-3, with D hard to call. Germline V gene data show CDR1 as GTSNPN and CDR2 as SVGIG (reference sequence). Trimming removed 0 bases at V and 3 bases at J, with 12 bases between. This CDR3 has 15 residues. CDR3 DNA: TGTGCCTGGAGTGTACCCACACGAAATGGAAACACCATATATTTT. Protein sequence: CAWSVPTRNGNTIYF.

The gene calls are TRBV11-3 and TRBJ2-3; 7 nucleotides agree with TRBD2. The germline V gene encodes CDR1 SGHNT and CDR2 YENEEA. There are 13 residues in the CDR3. The J segment lost 4 bases and the V segment lost 5 bases, leaving 3 bases of the junction unmatched. CDR3 region: CASSRGSADTQYF. CDR3 bases: TGTGCCAGCAGCCGCGGGAGTGCAGATACGCAGTATTTT.

The rearrangement joins TRBV7-6 to TRBJ2-5; 12 bases align to TRBD2. V lost 5 bases, J lost 5 bases, and 18 bases stayed unmatched. CDR1 is SGHVS, CDR2 FNYEAQ, per germline. The CDR3 has 19 amino acids. CDR3 residues: CASSLNPHASGRATETQYF. The DNA of the CDR3 is TGTGCCAGCAGCCTTAACCCCCACGCTAGCGGGAGGGCCACGGAGACCCAGTACTTC.

The chain couples TRBV19 to TRBJ1-5; D uncertain. Germline V CDR1 and CDR2: LNHDA, SQIVND (reference sequence). V lost 5 bases and J lost 8, with 19 bases in between. This CDR3 is built from 15 residues. The chain's CDR3 is CASSFTAGKTKPQHF. In DNA, the CDR3 is TGTGCCAGTAGTTTTACGGCAGGAAAGACCAAGCCCCAGCATTTT.

This clone was recorded once. The rearrangement uses TRBV27 and TRBJ2-1, with 13 nucleotides matching TRBD2. Germline assignment: CDR1 MNHEY and CDR2 SMNVEV (reference sequence). This CDR3 has 15 residues. The V gene end was trimmed by 6 bases and the J gene end by 8 bases; junction bases not matched to a gene: 7. The CDR3 reads CASSKTSGRIHEQFF. The CDR3 region has the DNA TGTGCCAGCAGCAAGACTAGCGGGAGGATCCATGAGCAGTTCTTC.

The chain joins TRBV21-1 to TRBJ2-7; TRBD2 is taken as the D call from the table, unchecked against the DNA. TRBV21-1 is a pseudogene segment. The CDR3 is made up of 16 amino acids. The CDR3 DNA follows: TGTGCCAGCAGTGGAGGGGCAGCCCGGAGCTCCTACGAGCAGTACGTC. Its protein is CASSGGAARSSYEQYV.